The 27 T cell receptor beta chains reported below all come from one sample, sequenced in a study of cytomegalovirus exposure and HLA in healthy donors. The study ran its PCR with 60 Vbeta and 13 Jbeta primers. Generated by immunoSEQ multiplex PCR, the TCRdb table keeps only in-frame clones and is missing some. The sample consists of some 220,000 clones, 78% of them appearing once. The material sequenced was PBMCs. All receptors derive from a boy between 5 and 17 years old in good health and CMV-seronegative.

The V call is TRBV5-1, the J call TRBJ2-2, with 8 bases matching TRBD2. V gave up 5 bases and J gave up 1 base; unmatched junction bases: 7. CDR1 and CDR2 from the germline V gene are SGHRS and YFSETQ. The CDR3 is 16 residues long. This chain's CDR3 is CASRGLAGGNTGELFF. CDR3 coding DNA: TGCGCCAGCAGGGGCCTTGCGGGAGGGAACACCGGGGAGCTGTTTTTT. Full variable domain (missing parts from reference TRBV5-1 and TRBJ2-2): KAGVTQTPRYLIKTRGQQVTLSCSPISGHRSVSWYQQTPGQGLQFLFEYFSETQRNKGNFPGRFSGRQFSNSRSEMNVSTLELGDSALYLCASRGLAGGNTGELFFGEGSRLTVL.

V gene TRBV10-2 combines with J gene TRBJ2-7; no firm D call. Per germline, CDR1 WSHSY and CDR2 SAAADI. The CDR3 has 13 amino acids. V was clipped by 4 bases and J by 4 bases, with 11 bases between them. CDR3 amino acids: CASSGGRAYEQYF. For the CDR3, the DNA is TGCGCCAGCAGTGGAGGTCGAGCTTACGAGCAGTACTTC.

This clone was recorded once. The V call is TRBV6-6, the J call TRBJ1-3; a weak D match, TRBD1 (5 bases). The CDR3 is made up of 15 amino acids. Trimming took off 8 bases at V and 3 bases at J, with 17 bases between the two ends. Germline V gives CDR1 MNHNY, CDR2 SVGAGI (reference sequence). The CDR3 spells CASLIMGTHGNTIYF. The CDR3 DNA is TGTGCCAGCTTAATCATGGGGACTCATGGAAACACCATATATTTT.

The genes are TRBV7-9 and TRBJ2-5, with TRBD1 identical over 7 bases. This CDR3 region has 14 residues. The germline V gene encodes CDR1 SEHNR and CDR2 FQNEAQ (reference sequence). V lost 4 bases, J lost 4 bases, and 6 bases stayed unmatched. In DNA, the CDR3 is TGTGCCAGCAGCTGGTGGGACAGTTCAGAGACCCAGTACTTC. Translating it yields CASSWWDSSETQYF.

The rearrangement joins TRBV2 to TRBJ2-1, with 8 bases aligning to TRBD1. CDR3 length: 17 amino acids. Germline CDR1 is SNHLY and CDR2 is FYNNEI. With V trimmed by 4 bases and J by 4 bases, 12 bases remained unmatched. CDR3 nucleotides: TGTGCCAGCAGTGCCACCCTGACAGGGGAGTTGTACAATGAGCAGTTCTTC. Translated: CASSATLTGELYNEQFF.

This rearrangement joins TRBV13 to TRBJ2-7; 7 bases line up with TRBD1. The CDR3 runs 13 residues. Germline V gives CDR1 PRHDT, CDR2 FYEKMQ (reference sequence). The junction had 3 bases not matched to a gene; V was cut back by 5 bases and J by 2 bases. The CDR3 reads CASSPTGAYEQYF. For the CDR3, the DNA is TGTGCCAGCAGCCCTACAGGGGCCTACGAGCAGTACTTC.

This clone has only a few counts. The V and J genes are TRBV29-1 and TRBJ1-1; 9 bases agree with TRBD1. The J segment lost 7 bases and the V segment lost 6 bases, leaving 9 bases of the junction unmatched. Per germline, CDR1 SQVTM and CDR2 ANQGSEA. This CDR3 is built from 13 residues. CDR3 nucleotide sequence: TGCAGCGTCGTACCGGACAGGGGAGGTGAAGCTTTCTTT. Translated: CSVVPDRGGEAFF.

The rearrangement uses TRBV9 and TRBJ2-1, with 8 bases fitting TRBD2. CDR3 length equals 13 residues. With V trimmed by 6 bases and J by 8 bases, 7 bases remained unmatched. In germline, CDR1 is SGDLS, CDR2 YYNGEE. The DNA of the CDR3 is TGTGCCAGCAACCTAGCGGGCCTACATGAGCAGTTCTTC. Residues: CASNLAGLHEQFF.

The V call is TRBV5-1, the J call TRBJ2-5; 10 nucleotides line up with TRBD2. The DNA end favors TRBJ2-7, so the J call may be wrong. Germline values: CDR1 SGHRS, CDR2 YFSETQ. This CDR3 spans 18 amino acids. CDR3 bases: TGCGCCAGCAGCTTGGCGTCGCCAGGGAGCGGGAGGGCCGACGAGCAGTACTTC. Protein sequence: CASSLASPGSGRADEQYF.

V usage is TRBV27 and J usage is TRBJ1-5; weak D call: TRBD1 (6 bases). V dropped 5 bases and J dropped 5 bases, with 16 bases sitting between them. The CDR3 is made up of 15 amino acids. CDR1 MNHEY and CDR2 SMNVEV come from the germline V gene (reference sequence). The CDR3 DNA is TGTGCCAGCAGTGTCACAGGGATCTGGGATCAGCCCCAGCATTTT. This sequence encodes CASSVTGIWDQPQHF.

The V call is TRBV6-6, the J call TRBJ1-5; 7 positions match TRBD1. Germline-derived CDR1 and CDR2 are MNHNY and SVGAGI (reference sequence). V gave up 4 bases and J gave up 7 bases; unmatched junction bases: 10. The CDR3 loop spans 15 amino acids. CDR3 nucleotides: TGTGCCAGCAGTTCGACAGGGTCGAAGAGCCAGCCCCAGCATTTT. It is translated as CASSSTGSKSQPQHF.

The chain recombines TRBV19 with TRBJ1-2, with D tentatively TRBD1 (5 bases). Germline V CDR1 and CDR2: LNHDA, SQIVND (reference sequence). The CDR3 has 13 amino acids. The V end lost 4 bases, the J end lost 3 bases, and 9 bases lay between the germline ends. The CDR3 sequence: CASSTIQDYGYTF. Here the CDR3 DNA reads TGTGCCAGTAGTACCATACAGGACTATGGCTACACCTTC. The entire variable domain, with the rest obtained from reference TRBV19 and TRBJ1-2, is as follows: DGGITQSPKYLFRKEGQNVTLSCEQNLNHDAMYWYRQDPGQGLRLIYYSQIVNDFQKGDIAEGYSVSREKKESFPLTVTSAQKNPTAFYLCASSTIQDYGYTFGSGTRLTVV.

This chain uses TRBV30 with TRBJ1-6; the D is unclear. Trimming removed 5 bases at V and 6 bases at J, with 11 bases between. This CDR3 contains 13 residues. From germline, CDR1 is GTSNPN and CDR2 SVGIG (reference sequence). The CDR3 here is CAWGSGFNSPLHF. CDR3 nucleotide sequence: TGTGCCTGGGGGAGCGGCTTTAATTCACCCCTCCACTTT.

This clone was counted only a few times. The CDR3 spells CASSQDMARLNKAFF. The CDR3 DNA follows: TGCGCCAGCAGCCAAGATATGGCTCGCCTGAACAAGGCTTTCTTT. The chain uses TRBV4-1 and TRBJ1-1; D is undetermined. Per the germline V gene, CDR1 is MGHRA and CDR2 is YSYEKL. Trimming left V 0 bases short and J 11 bases short, with 19 bases between. The CDR3 is 15 residues long.

The chain recombines TRBV7-2 with TRBJ2-3, with 11 bases lining up with TRBD2. V gave up 5 bases and J gave up 2 bases; unmatched junction bases: 6. Germline V CDR1 and CDR2: SGHTA, FQGNSA. CDR3 length: 16 residues. CDR3 residues: CASSPLAGGLTDTQYF. DNA for the CDR3: TGTGCCAGCAGCCCTCTAGCGGGGGGACTCACAGATACGCAGTATTTT.

A word on this clone: A junction end diverges from the germline sequence, so it may reflect a read error. Other nucleotide sequences in the sample specify the same CDR3. The rearrangement links TRBV6-5 to TRBJ1-2, with unresolved D. Germline CDR1 and CDR2: MNHEY and SVGAGI. The CDR3 consists of 13 residues. This CDR3 reads CASSYLSGTGYTF. The CDR3 DNA follows: TGTGCCAGCAGCTACTTAAGCGGCACGGGCTACACCTTC.

The rearrangement joins TRBV7-9 to TRBJ1-6; maybe TRBD1 (5 bases). CDR1 and CDR2 (germline): SEHNR, FQNEAQ (reference sequence). Between the trimmed V and J ends, which lost 1 base and 10 bases, there was a span of 5 bases. This CDR3 region has 12 residues. CDR3 in DNA: TGTGCCAGCAGCTTAGAGGGGTCACCCCTCCACTTT. The encoded protein is CASSLEGSPLHF.

This chain uses TRBV5-6 with TRBJ1-1; TRBD1 aligns across 9 bases. Germline-derived CDR1 and CDR2 are SGHDT and YYEEEE. Losses at the gene ends were 3 bases for V and 0 bases for J; bases not matched to a gene: 3. The CDR3 runs 15 residues. The CDR3 DNA is TGTGCCAGCAGCTGGGGACAGGGATTGAACACTGAAGCTTTCTTT. This encodes CASSWGQGLNTEAFF. The whole variable domain, filled in from reference TRBV5-6 and TRBJ1-1, reads DAGVTQSPTHLIKTRGQQVTLRCSPKSGHDTVSWYQQALGQGPQFIFQYYEEEERQRGNFPDRFSGHQFPNYSSELNVNALLLGDSALYLCASSWGQGLNTEAFFGQGTRLTVV.

In regard to this clone: A junction boundary mismatches the germline segment, possibly from a read error. The chain is built from TRBV19 and TRBJ1-2; D remains unclear. The CDR3 length is 15 residues. Germline V gene sequence: CDR1 LNHDA, CDR2 SQIVND (reference sequence). The CDR3 reads CASSIGSYPNYGYPF. The CDR3, as DNA: TGTGCCAGTAGTATCGGCTCCTACCCTAACTATGGCTACCCCTTC.

V and J are TRBV4-2 and TRBJ1-6; possibly TRBD1 for D (5 bases). Germline-derived CDR1 and CDR2 are LGHNA and YNFKEQ. CDR3 size: 16 residues. V dropped 8 bases and J dropped 5 bases, with 19 bases sitting between them. The CDR3 is CASQGLREGNNSPLHF. The CDR3 DNA sequence: TGTGCCAGCCAAGGACTCAGGGAGGGTAATAATTCACCCCTCCACTTT.

The chain recombines TRBV5-1 with TRBJ1-6; 7 nucleotides line up with TRBD1. The V and J ends lost 4 bases and 9 bases, in that order; junction bases with no gene match: 13. Germline lookup yields CDR1 SGHRS and CDR2 YFSETQ. The CDR3 runs to 16 residues. CDR3 protein: CASSLEGQSLGSPLHF. In DNA, the CDR3 is TGCGCCAGCAGCCTGGAGGGACAGAGCTTAGGTTCACCCCTCCACTTT.

This clone was seen a handful of times. This sequence joins TRBV7-9 and TRBJ2-7; weak D call: TRBD1 (6 bases). The CDR3 is made up of 12 amino acids. From germline, CDR1 is SEHNR and CDR2 FQNEAQ (reference sequence). The V gene lost 6 bases and the J gene lost 12 bases, with 18 bases spanning the gap. DNA of the CDR3: TGTGCCAGCAGTGGGGGCGAGCAGCGATTGTACTTC. Protein: CASSGGEQRLYF.

V is TRBV5-6 and J is TRBJ2-5, with 8 bases matching TRBD2. Germline-derived CDR1 and CDR2 are SGHDT and YYEEEE. V shed 2 bases and J 4 bases; nucleotides not matched to a gene: 4. The CDR3 has 14 amino acids. The CDR3 loop reads CASSFRGGGETQYF. In DNA, the CDR3 is TGTGCCAGCAGCTTTCGGGGGGGCGGAGAGACCCAGTACTTC.

The DNA for the CDR3 is TGTGCCAGTAGTTGGAGGGACCAAAGAAACACCATATATTTT. Protein product: CASSWRDQRNTIYF. This chain connects TRBV19 to TRBJ1-3; TRBD1 might be the D (5 bases). The length of the CDR3 is 14 residues. The V end lost 5 bases, the J end lost 5 bases, and 13 bases lay between the germline ends. In germline, CDR1 is LNHDA, CDR2 SQIVND (reference sequence).

This chain connects TRBV5-1 to TRBJ1-2; D call uncertain. V lost 0 bases to trimming and J lost 11 bases, with 8 bases between them. The CDR3 runs 11 residues. Germline assignment: CDR1 SGHRS and CDR2 YFSETQ. The CDR3 coding sequence is TGCGCCAGCAGCTTGGGAAGCGGATACACCTTC. This translates into CASSLGSGYTF.

The genes are TRBV12-5 and TRBJ2-2, with TRBD1 identical over 8 bases. CDR1 and CDR2 (germline): LGHNT, FRNRAP. The CDR3 length is 18 residues. V was clipped by 5 bases and J by 1 base; unmatched bases: 12. CDR3 bases: TGTGCTAGTGGTCCCCCTATTACCGGGACAGGGAACACCGGGGAGCTGTTTTTT. Encoded protein: CASGPPITGTGNTGELFF.

V and J are TRBV28 and TRBJ2-7, with TRBD1 matching over 8 bases. Germline assignment: CDR1 MDHEN and CDR2 SYDVKM. V trimming: 3 bases; J trimming: 6 bases; junction bases outside the gene matches: 7. The CDR3 has 14 residues. The DNA for the CDR3 is TGTGCCAGCAGTTTCCGGACAGGGACAGGCGAGCAGTACTTC. It yields the protein CASSFRTGTGEQYF.